One sample yielded the 22 T cell receptor beta chains listed below, sequenced in a study of Graves' ophthalmopathy and Graves' hyperthyroidism. The TCR beta CDR3 regions underwent amplification from RNA transcripts. The first round was an RT-PCR with HTBI primers, and the second round was a multiplex PCR. TCRdb processed the multiplex PCR reads anew with MiXCR; each CDR3 protein has one entry. The table lists roughly 220,000 distinct CDR3 sequences, around 42% of them singletons. Material for sequencing was peripheral blood. The receptors were sampled from an adult man with Graves' ophthalmopathy.

This clonotype was seen a handful of times. For the CDR3, the DNA is TGTGCCATCAGGGCAGGGTATTCCTACGAGCAGTACTTC. It codes for CAIRAGYSYEQYF. V usage is TRBV10-3 and J usage is TRBJ2-7; TRBD1 is a possible D gene (5 bases). The CDR3 consists of 13 residues. V gave up 6 bases and J gave up 1 base, with 10 bases separating them. Per germline, CDR1 ENHRY and CDR2 SYGVKD.

The rearrangement links TRBV2 to TRBJ2-7; 9 positions agree with TRBD1. The germline V gene has CDR1 SNHLY and CDR2 FYNNEI. The CDR3 is 15 residues long. J was trimmed by 6 bases and V by 2 bases; bases with no gene match: 8. In nucleotides, the CDR3 is TGTGCCAGCAGTGAACGCGGGACAGGGTTGGGCGAGCAGTACTTC. It translates to CASSERGTGLGEQYF.

The gene calls are TRBV10-3 and TRBJ2-6; D possibly corresponds to TRBD2 (5 bases). The CDR3 length is 16 residues. The V gene lost 8 bases and the J gene lost 0 bases, with 14 bases spanning the gap. Germline values: CDR1 ENHRY, CDR2 SYGVKD. CDR3 protein: CAIAGSPLSGANVLTF. DNA of the CDR3: TGTGCCATCGCGGGCAGCCCTCTCTCTGGGGCCAACGTCCTGACTTTC.

The chain uses TRBV20-1 and TRBJ1-2; no firm D call. The CDR3 contains 13 residues. V lost 0 bases, J lost 0 bases, and 5 bases lay in between. The germline V gene has CDR1 DFQATT and CDR2 SNEGSKA (reference sequence). DNA for the CDR3: TGCAGTGCTAGAGATTTGACTAACTATGGCTACACCTTC. Translation: CSARDLTNYGYTF.

This sequence joins TRBV28 and TRBJ1-6; D is perhaps TRBD1 (5 bases). Germline V gene lookup returns CDR1 MDHEN and CDR2 SYDVKM. The CDR3 totals 15 residues. Between the trimmed V and J ends, which lost 5 bases and 11 bases, there was a span of 19 bases. The DNA of the CDR3 is TGTGCCAGCAGTGACGGATCCGGGGGAGGGACACCCCTCCACTTT. Residues: CASSDGSGGGTPLHF.

Concerning this clonotype: A much bigger clone sits one base away, suggesting this may be a read error. J is TRBJ1-2 and V is TRBV7-2; D uncertain. V was trimmed by 6 bases and J by 4 bases, leaving 12 bases between them. The germline CDR1 and CDR2 sequences are SGHTA and FQGNSA. The CDR3 runs to 13 residues. The CDR3 loop is CASRLLRSYGYTF. The CDR3 nucleotides are TGTGCCAGCAGATTACTGAGAAGCTATGGCTACACCTTC.

This clonotype was recorded many times. This sequence joins TRBV12-3 or TRBV12-4 and TRBJ1-1; D uncertain. This CDR3 spans 10 amino acids. V gave up 6 bases and J gave up 9 bases, with 8 bases separating them. The DNA for the CDR3 is TGTGCCAGCAGCCTTGGGAAAGCTTTCTTT. This sequence encodes CASSLGKAFF.

The chain couples TRBV10-3 to TRBJ1-1; 8 bases map to TRBD1. Unmatched junction bases numbered 4, after V lost 3 bases and J lost 4 bases. The CDR3 totals 14 residues. Germline CDR1 and CDR2: ENHRY and SYGVKD. CDR3 residues: CAISDGQGATEAFF. The CDR3, as DNA: TGTGCCATCAGTGACGGGCAGGGGGCCACTGAAGCTTTCTTT.

This CDR3 reads CSASRAGGFSGEQYF. CDR3 bases: TGCAGTGCCAGTCGGGCGGGAGGGTTTTCGGGCGAGCAGTACTTC. The chain combines TRBV20-1 with TRBJ2-7; 9 nucleotides agree with TRBD2. This CDR3 is built from 15 residues. Germline V CDR1 and CDR2: DFQATT, SNEGSKA (reference sequence). The V segment lost 6 bases and the J segment 6 bases; nucleotides outside the gene matches: 15.

The genes are TRBV9 and TRBJ2-7; D unresolved. This CDR3 contains 16 residues. Germline assignment: CDR1 SGDLS and CDR2 YYNGEE. The V end lost 0 bases, the J end lost 7 bases, and 20 bases lay between the germline ends. The CDR3 loop reads CASSVALSRNTGEQYF. CDR3 DNA sequence: TGTGCCAGCAGCGTAGCCCTTAGCAGAAACACCGGGGAGCAGTACTTC. Combining the CDR3 with reference TRBV9 and TRBJ2-7 gives the whole variable domain DSGVTQTPKHLITATGQRVTLRCSPRSGDLSVYWYQQSLDQGLQFLIQYYNGEERAKGNILERFSAQQFPDLHSELNLSSLELGDSALYFCASSVALSRNTGEQYFGPGTRLTVT.

A remark on this clonotype: At one end, the junction sequence differs from germline, possibly due to a read error. V gene TRBV9 combines with J gene TRBJ1-2; TRBD1 aligns across 10 bases. The germline V gene has CDR1 SGDLS and CDR2 YYNGEE. This CDR3 is built from 15 residues. The CDR3, as DNA: TGTGCCAGCAGTCACCGGGACAGGGGCGTAGGAGGCTGCACCTTC. Protein sequence: CASSHRDRGVGGCTF.

The sample holds many counts of this clonotype. The rearrangement uses TRBV14 and TRBJ2-7; tentatively, D is TRBD2 (6 bases). Germline V gene sequence: CDR1 SGHDN, CDR2 FVKESK. The CDR3 extends over 14 amino acids. Trimming took off 8 bases at V and 2 bases at J, with 16 bases between the two ends. CDR3 bases: TGTGCCAGCTCGGAGTGGCGACTAGCCTACGAGCAGTACTTC. Its translation is CASSEWRLAYEQYF.

V is TRBV11-1 and J is TRBJ2-3; unclear D gene. The V and J ends lost 4 bases and 5 bases respectively, with 7 bases between them. CDR1 is SGHAT, CDR2 FQDESV, per germline (reference sequence). This CDR3 region has 12 residues. CDR3 nucleotides: TGTGCCAGCAGCTCCCCTGGAGATACGCAGTATTTT. Translated: CASSSPGDTQYF.

J is TRBJ1-5 and V is TRBV7-2, with D perhaps matching TRBD1 (5 bases). Germline assignment: CDR1 SGHTA and CDR2 FQGNSA. V gave up 5 bases and J gave up 0 bases, with 14 bases separating them. This CDR3 region has 16 residues. The CDR3 protein is CASSQDPGHSNQPQHF. CDR3 DNA sequence: TGTGCCAGCAGCCAAGATCCAGGGCATAGCAATCAGCCCCAGCATTTT.

The gene calls are TRBV20-1 and TRBJ2-5; no firm D call. V lost 1 base to trimming and J lost 5 bases, with 5 bases between them. Per germline, CDR1 DFQATT and CDR2 SNEGSKA (reference sequence). The CDR3 runs to 11 residues. DNA for the CDR3: TGCAGTGCTAGAGCTTGGGAGACCCAGTACTTC. The encoded protein is CSARAWETQYF.

The chain employs TRBV6-5 and TRBJ1-2, with D uncertain. The CDR3 runs to 13 residues. Germline V gene sequence: CDR1 MNHEY, CDR2 SVGAGI. Trimming took off 2 bases at V and 2 bases at J, with 6 bases between the two ends. The CDR3 nucleotides read TGTGCCAGCAGTTACACAGCAAACTATGGCTACACCTTC. Residues: CASSYTANYGYTF.

V and J are TRBV7-9 and TRBJ2-7, with a weak D call TRBD2 (6 bases). CDR3 length: 16 residues. The V end was cut by 5 bases, the J end by 0 bases, with 17 bases between. Germline values: CDR1 SEHNR, CDR2 FQNEAQ (reference sequence). CDR3 bases: TGTGCCAGCAGCCCGGGGACTCCCGTTAGCTCCTACGAGCAGTACTTC. It specifies CASSPGTPVSSYEQYF.

The rearrangement joins TRBV5-6 to TRBJ1-2; TRBD1 is a possible D gene (5 bases). V was clipped by 0 bases and J by 7 bases, with 7 bases between them. CDR1 is SGHDT and CDR2 is YYEEEE in the germline V gene. This CDR3 is built from 12 residues. The CDR3 protein is CASSLGGSGYTF. The CDR3 nucleotides are TGTGCCAGCAGCTTGGGGGGCTCTGGCTACACCTTC.

The chain joins TRBV19 to TRBJ1-1, with D tentatively TRBD1 (5 bases). The CDR3 runs to 13 residues. V was pared by 9 bases and J by 0 bases, with 11 bases between. Germline lookup yields CDR1 LNHDA and CDR2 SQIVND (reference sequence). DNA of the CDR3: TGTGCCAGCTCAGGGACTATGAACACTGAAGCTTTCTTT. Its translation is CASSGTMNTEAFF.

This clonotype was seen just once. The chain joins TRBV7-9 to TRBJ1-5; 7 bases are a match to TRBD1. J gave up 4 bases and V 5 bases, and 14 bases lay outside the gene matches. Germline values: CDR1 SEHNR, CDR2 FQNEAQ (reference sequence). The CDR3 is made up of 17 amino acids. The CDR3 DNA reads TGTGCCAGCAGCGGAGTCGGTAAAGGGGGCAAGAATCAGCCCCAGCATTTT. Encoded protein: CASSGVGKGGKNQPQHF.

With respect to this clonotype: At one of its ends the junction is not consistent with the germline gene, which may arise from a read error. The chain couples TRBV5-1 to TRBJ1-2; the D gene is possibly TRBD1 (5 bases). CDR1 and CDR2 from the germline V gene are SGHRS and YFSETQ. The CDR3 loop spans 12 amino acids. CDR3 coding DNA: TGCGCCAGCAGCTTGCAGGGCTATGGCTACGCCTTC. Translation gives CASSLQGYGYAF.

This clonotype was picked up a small number of times. This chain connects TRBV29-1 to TRBJ1-5; no clear D gene. Trimming pared 4 bases from V and 7 bases from J, leaving 11 bases between. The CDR3 runs to 12 residues. The germline gives CDR1 SQVTM, CDR2 ANQGSEA. The CDR3 DNA is TGCAGCGTTGCACTCACGGGGCAGCCCCAGCATTTT. The encoded protein is CSVALTGQPQHF.